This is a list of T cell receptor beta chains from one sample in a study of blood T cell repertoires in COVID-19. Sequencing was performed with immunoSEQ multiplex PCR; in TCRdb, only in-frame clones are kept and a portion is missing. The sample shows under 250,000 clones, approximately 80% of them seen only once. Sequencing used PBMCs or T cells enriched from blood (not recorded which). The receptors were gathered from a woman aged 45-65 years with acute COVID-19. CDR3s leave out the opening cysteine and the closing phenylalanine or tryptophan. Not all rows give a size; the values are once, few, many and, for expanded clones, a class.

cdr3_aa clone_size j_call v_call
ASSPGTAEDGYT - TRBJ1-2 TRBV18
AIRGLSGNTIY - TRBJ1-3 TRBV10-3
ASSQPRGALH - TRBJ1-6 TRBV3-1/TRBV3-2
AWRSRGANTGELF - TRBJ2-2 TRBV30
ASSYPNQGLKDNYEQY - TRBJ2-7 TRBV6-2/TRBV6-3
ASSNGLAGQTQY - TRBJ2-5 TRBV19
ASSPALNTYEQY - TRBJ2-7 TRBV18
ASSSGDRGFPNTEAF - TRBJ1-1 TRBV28
ASSSSLLGGVYGYT - TRBJ1-2 TRBV28
AISDRTARNTEAF once TRBJ1-1 TRBV10-3
ASSPQITSGVVHTQY - TRBJ2-3 TRBV7-2
ASSPSGLAGAGELF - TRBJ2-2 TRBV7-3
ASSLHLAAGETQY once TRBJ2-5 TRBV4-3
ASSGTDYEQY - TRBJ2-7 TRBV2
ASSQAATDTQY - TRBJ2-3 TRBV4-3
ASGNYEQY - TRBJ2-7 TRBV7-9
ASSPRPGLAGGVNTQY - TRBJ2-3 TRBV7-3
ASSDPGKNTEAF - TRBJ1-1 TRBV28
ASSLRIAGYEQY - TRBJ2-7 TRBV13
ASSPQGTGSGANVLT - TRBJ2-6 TRBV11-2
ATSDRDTFESPLH - TRBJ1-6 TRBV24-1
ASSSRGSTDTQY - TRBJ2-3 TRBV5-8
SARDPPEQY - TRBJ2-7 TRBV20-1
ASSSDRNSGNTIY - TRBJ1-3 TRBV6-2/TRBV6-3
ASSVLESSNEQF - TRBJ2-1 TRBV18
ASASGVADEKLF - TRBJ1-4 TRBV6-5
ASSVGPGANEKLF - TRBJ1-4 TRBV9
APSLSSYEQY - TRBJ2-7 TRBV21-1
ASRGTPAETQY - TRBJ2-5 TRBV2
AWSFLGRDTGELF - TRBJ2-2 TRBV30
ASKNWENYGYT - TRBJ1-2 TRBV12-3/TRBV12-4
ASSEGGTVGEKLF - TRBJ1-4 TRBV6-1
ASQNTAAGPKTQY - TRBJ2-5 TRBV2
ASSTASGGAGETQY - TRBJ2-5 TRBV5-5
ASQRADRAEKPQH - TRBJ1-5 TRBV28